This is a list of T cell receptor beta chains from one sample in a study. Each CDR3 protein gets one entry after TCRdb re-called the RT-PCR reads with MiXCR. This table has 550,000 to 750,000 distinct CDR3 sequences, about 14% appearing once. Source material: memory CD4+ T cells from blood. These receptors came from a female donor in good health, serving as a healthy control. Both conserved end residues are part of each CDR3. D genes are given only for firm matches. A row's size may be missing; if present it is once, few, many or a size class.

len,j_gene,d_gene,v_gene,abundance,CDR3nt,CDR3aa
12,TRBJ2-5,NA,TRBV20-1,few,TGCAGTGCCCAAATAGGGGGAGAGACCCAGTACTTC,CSAQIGGETQYF
14,TRBJ2-3,TRBD1,TRBV2,NA,TGTGCCAGCAGCGCACAAAGAGGGGGCGATACGCAGTATTTT,CASSAQRGGDTQYF
13,TRBJ2-1,NA,TRBV30,NA,TGTGCCTGGAGGTCGGGAATGAGCGGTGGGCAGTTCTTC,CAWRSGMSGGQFF
13,TRBJ2-2,NA,TRBV20-1,few,TGCAGTGCTAGTGGGGCATTCGGCGGGGAGCTGTTTTTT,CSASGAFGGELFF
15,TRBJ2-7,TRBD1,TRBV7-9,NA,TGTGCCAGCAGCAAACAGGGGGACGGGTCCTACGAGCAGTACTTC,CASSKQGDGSYEQYF
15,TRBJ2-1,TRBD2,TRBV7-3,few,TGTGCCAGCAGCTTAAATCTAGCGGCTGGCGATGAGCAGTTCTTC,CASSLNLAAGDEQFF
14,TRBJ1-5,NA,TRBV7-8,NA,TGTGCCAGCAGCTTAAATGTGGGGAGTCAGCCCCAGCATTTT,CASSLNVGSQPQHF
13,TRBJ2-7,TRBD2,TRBV20-1,NA,TGCAGTGCTAGATCTGGACTAGCAGACGAGCAGTACTTC,CSARSGLADEQYF
13,TRBJ2-1,NA,TRBV5-1,NA,TGCGCCAGCAGCGCCCCTGGGGGGAATGAGCAGTTCTTC,CASSAPGGNEQFF
13,TRBJ1-1,NA,TRBV10-3,NA,TGTGCCATCAGTACGGAGTTGAACACTGAAGCTTTCTTT,CAISTELNTEAFF
14,TRBJ2-5,NA,TRBV28,few,TGTGCCAGCAGTCCCTACCAAGATACAGAGACCCAGTACTTC,CASSPYQDTETQYF
13,TRBJ2-1,NA,TRBV6-5,many,TGTGCCAGCAGTTACTCTAGATTTAGGGGACAGTTCTTC,CASSYSRFRGQFF
15,TRBJ1-6,NA,TRBV7-9,few,TGTGCCAGCAGCTTAGGAGGGTCCGGGAATTCACCCCTCCACTTT,CASSLGGSGNSPLHF
13,TRBJ2-1,NA,TRBV5-5,NA,TGTGCCAGCAGCTTGGCCCCCTCAGGTGAGCAGTTCTTC,CASSLAPSGEQFF
13,TRBJ1-1,NA,TRBV6-5,many,TGTGCCAGCAAGGCGATACCGAACACTGAAGCTTTCTTT,CASKAIPNTEAFF
18,TRBJ2-5,TRBD2,TRBV5-5,few,TGTGCCAGCAGCTTGAAACTAGCGGGAGAATGGTTCCAAGAGACCCAGTACTTC,CASSLKLAGEWFQETQYF
13,TRBJ1-1,NA,TRBV5-1,NA,TGCGCCAGCAGCTCAACAGGGACGGCCGAAGCTTTCTTT,CASSSTGTAEAFF
12,TRBJ2-5,NA,TRBV27,few,TGTGCCAGCAGTAGGGGGACGGGGGCAGAAATCTTC,CASSRGTGAEIF
15,TRBJ2-3,NA,TRBV18,few,TGTGCCAGCTCACCAGCTAGCGCCGATACAGATACGCAGTATTTT,CASSPASADTDTQYF
16,TRBJ2-5,TRBD2,TRBV6-2/TRBV6-3,NA,TGTGCCAGCAGTTACGCAGCTAGCGGGGGGTCTGGGACCCAGTACTTC,CASSYAASGGSGTQYF
14,TRBJ2-5,NA,TRBV20-1,NA,TGCAGTGCTAGAGATCCGACGGGGGTTGGGACCCAGTACTTC,CSARDPTGVGTQYF